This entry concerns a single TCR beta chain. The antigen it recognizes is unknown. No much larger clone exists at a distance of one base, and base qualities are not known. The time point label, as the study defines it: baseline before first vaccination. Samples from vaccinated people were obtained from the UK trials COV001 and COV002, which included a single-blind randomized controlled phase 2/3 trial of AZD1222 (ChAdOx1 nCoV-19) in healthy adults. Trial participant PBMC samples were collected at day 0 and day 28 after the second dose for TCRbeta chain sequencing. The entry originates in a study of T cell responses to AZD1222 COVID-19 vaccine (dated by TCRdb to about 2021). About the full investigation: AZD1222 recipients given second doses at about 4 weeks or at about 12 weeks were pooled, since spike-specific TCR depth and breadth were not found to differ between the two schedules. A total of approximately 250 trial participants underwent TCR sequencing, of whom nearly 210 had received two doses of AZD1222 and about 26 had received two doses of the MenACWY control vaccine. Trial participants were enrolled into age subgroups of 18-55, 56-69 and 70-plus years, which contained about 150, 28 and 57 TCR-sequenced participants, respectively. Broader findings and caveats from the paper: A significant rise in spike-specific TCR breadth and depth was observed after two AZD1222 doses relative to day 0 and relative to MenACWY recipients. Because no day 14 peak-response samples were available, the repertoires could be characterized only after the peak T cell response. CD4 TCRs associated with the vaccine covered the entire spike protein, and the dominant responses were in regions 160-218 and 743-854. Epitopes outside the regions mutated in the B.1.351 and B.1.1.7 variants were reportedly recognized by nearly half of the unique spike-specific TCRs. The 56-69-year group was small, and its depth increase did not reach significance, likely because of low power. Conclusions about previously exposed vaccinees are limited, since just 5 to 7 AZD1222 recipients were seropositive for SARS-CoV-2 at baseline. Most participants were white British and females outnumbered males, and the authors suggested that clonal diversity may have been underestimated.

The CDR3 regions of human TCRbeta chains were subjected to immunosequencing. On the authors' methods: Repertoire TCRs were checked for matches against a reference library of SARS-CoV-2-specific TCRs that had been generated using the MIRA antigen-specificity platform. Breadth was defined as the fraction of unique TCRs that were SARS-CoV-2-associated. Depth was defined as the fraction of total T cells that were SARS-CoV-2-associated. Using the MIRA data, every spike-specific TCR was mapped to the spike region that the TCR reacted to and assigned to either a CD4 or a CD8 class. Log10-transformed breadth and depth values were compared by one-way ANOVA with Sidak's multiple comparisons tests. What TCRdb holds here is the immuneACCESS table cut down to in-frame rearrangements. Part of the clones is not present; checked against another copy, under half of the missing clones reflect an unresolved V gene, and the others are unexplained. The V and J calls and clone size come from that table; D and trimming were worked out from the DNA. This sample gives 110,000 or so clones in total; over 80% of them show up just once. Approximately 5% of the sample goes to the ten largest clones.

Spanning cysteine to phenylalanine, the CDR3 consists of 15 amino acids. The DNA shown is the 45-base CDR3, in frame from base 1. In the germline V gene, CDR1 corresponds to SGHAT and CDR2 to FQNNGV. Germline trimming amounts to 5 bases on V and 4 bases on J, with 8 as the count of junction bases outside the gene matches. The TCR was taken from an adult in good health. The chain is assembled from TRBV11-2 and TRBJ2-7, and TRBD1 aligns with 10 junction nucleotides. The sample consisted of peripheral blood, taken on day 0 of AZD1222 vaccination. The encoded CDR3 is CASSTGTGEGYEQYF. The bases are TGTGCCAGCAGCACAGGGACAGGGGAGGGTTACGAGCAGTACTTC.